This T cell receptor (beta chain) appears in the sequencing data of a study of T cell responses to AZD1222 COVID-19 vaccine. Clones were sequenced by immunoSEQ multiplex PCR, and TCRdb holds only the in-frame ones, with some missing. Of approximately 99,000 clones listed, roughly nine tenths are singletons. The sample was peripheral blood, taken on day 0 of MenACWY control vaccination. The source is an adult in good health.

The CDR3 reads CASSPPGQETQYF. CDR3 nucleotide sequence: TGTGCCAGCTCACCACCCGGGCAAGAGACCCAGTACTTC. The V call is TRBV18, the J call TRBJ2-5; unclear D gene. V was clipped by 0 bases and J by 2 bases, with 4 bases between them. CDR3 length: 13 residues. In germline, CDR1 is KGHSH, CDR2 LQKENI.